One TCR beta chain is described in this entry. The sample belongs to a study of T cells expressing NK-cell markers. Study overall: It was sorted CD3+CD56+NKG2C+, CD3+CD56+NKG2C- and CD3+CD56-NKG2C+ T cells that supplied the TCR beta repertoires. Among the eight sequenced donors, seven tested HCMV-seropositive and one tested seronegative.

In germline, CDR1 is SGHAT, CDR2 FQDESV (reference sequence). This CDR3 spans 19 amino acids. Using the 5' RACE reads, TCRdb records one entry per CDR3 protein without DNA. The listing contains over 100,000 distinct CDR3 sequences. The sample consisted of blood T cells: a sorted CD56 or NKG2C T cell subset, CD4+ or CD8+ T cells, or bulk PBMC T cells (not recorded which). The sequence came from a woman between 18 and 70 years old in good health. The genes are TRBV11-1 and TRBJ2-6; TCRdb returns TRBD1, unconfirmable since there is no DNA. CDR3 amino acids: CASSATLSDRVRGANVLTF.